Below are 24 T cell receptor beta chains sequenced from a single sample in a study of blood T cell repertoires in COVID-19. Libraries were prepared by immunoSEQ multiplex PCR; TCRdb keeps only in-frame clonotypes and omits some of them. The sample consists of 100,000 to 150,000 clones, about 83% of them appearing once. Sample: peripheral blood. These receptor sequences come from a human donor in a cohort sampled during active COVID-19.

This clone was counted once. This sequence joins TRBV18 and TRBJ1-6, with 7 nucleotides matching TRBD1. The CDR3 has 15 residues. The J segment lost 10 bases and the V segment lost 6 bases, leaving 12 bases of the junction unmatched. Germline V gene lookup returns CDR1 KGHSH and CDR2 LQKENI. This CDR3 is CASSLTTGTRSPLHF. CDR3 DNA sequence: TGTGCCAGCTCCCTCACGACAGGGACAAGGTCACCCCTCCACTTT.

The chain recombines TRBV28 with TRBJ2-7; 8 nucleotides align to TRBD2. Germline values: CDR1 MDHEN, CDR2 SYDVKM. The CDR3 is 14 amino acids. With V trimmed by 6 bases and J by 1 base, 5 bases remained unmatched. CDR3 protein: CASRISGISYEQYF. The CDR3 region has the DNA TGTGCCAGCAGGATTAGCGGGATTTCCTACGAGCAGTACTTC.

The chain combines TRBV3-1 (or the pseudogene TRBV3-2) with TRBJ1-2; D is possibly TRBD1 (5 bases). V was shortened by 4 bases and J by 5 bases, with 11 bases between the two germline ends. The CDR3 runs to 13 residues. Per the germline V gene, CDR1 is LGHDT and CDR2 is YNNKEL (reference sequence). The CDR3 DNA follows: TGTGCCAGCAGCCCACAGGTCGAGTATGGCTACACCTTC. Protein: CASSPQVEYGYTF.

V and J are TRBV6-5 and TRBJ2-1; TRBD1 matches at 9 bases. CDR1 MNHEY and CDR2 SVGAGI come from the germline V gene. This CDR3 contains 14 residues. The junction had 8 bases not matched to a gene; V was cut back by 5 bases and J by 9 bases. CDR3 nucleotides: TGTGCCAGCAGTCCCCGACAGGGGGGATTTGAGCAGTTCTTC. Translation gives CASSPRQGGFEQFF.

The chain couples TRBV28 to TRBJ2-1, with TRBD2 identical over 13 bases. J lost 7 bases, V lost 3 bases, and 6 bases had no gene match. Germline CDR1 MDHEN, CDR2 SYDVKM. The length of the CDR3 is 16 residues. DNA of the CDR3: TGTGCCAGCAGTTTCCCGACTAGCGGGAGGTTAAATGAGCAGTTCTTC. The encoded protein is CASSFPTSGRLNEQFF.

V is TRBV6-7 and J is TRBJ1-3; no reliable D call. TRBV6-7 is an ORF; its function is uncertain. The CDR3 is made up of 14 amino acids. The ends were cut back, 0 bases at V and 9 bases at J, with 12 bases in the middle. Here the CDR3 DNA reads TGTGCCAGCAGTTACTCTGGGAGACCCCCCACCATATATTTT. Encoded protein: CASSYSGRPPTIYF.

This chain joins TRBV28 and TRBJ2-3; 10 bases line up with TRBD2. The CDR3 consists of 14 residues. The germline V gene has CDR1 MDHEN and CDR2 SYDVKM. The V and J ends lost 5 bases and 3 bases, in that order; junction bases with no gene match: 2. CDR3 residues: CASSIAGGTDTQYF. CDR3 DNA sequence: TGTGCCAGCAGTATAGCGGGAGGAACAGATACGCAGTATTTT.

This clone was detected a few times. The rearrangement joins TRBV9 to TRBJ1-6; D gene unclear. The V and J ends lost 0 bases and 7 bases respectively, with 8 bases between them. Germline CDR1 is SGDLS and CDR2 is YYNGEE. CDR3 size: 14 residues. The CDR3 nucleotides read TGTGCCAGCAGCGTAGATCCGGGAAATTCACCCCTCCACTTT. Translation gives CASSVDPGNSPLHF.

The genes are TRBV6-2 or TRBV6-3 and TRBJ2-7, with 11 bases that match TRBD2. The V and J ends lost 4 bases and 1 base, in that order; junction bases with no gene match: 6. Germline assignment: CDR1 MNHEY and CDR2 SVGEGT. CDR3 length: 16 amino acids. DNA for the CDR3: TGTGCCAGCAGTTCAGCTAGCGGGAGGCGATCCTACGAGCAGTACTTC. It codes for CASSSASGRRSYEQYF.

The genes are TRBV15 and TRBJ2-7; the D gene is possibly TRBD2 (6 bases). Germline V gene lookup returns CDR1 LNHNV and CDR2 YYDKDF (reference sequence). The ends were cut back, 9 bases at V and 7 bases at J, with 19 bases in the middle. CDR3 size: 13 residues. CDR3 sequence (DNA): TGTGCCACGGGGGTTCGGGGGAGGAGAGAGCAGTACTTC. It translates to CATGVRGRREQYF.

CDR3 DNA sequence: TGTGCCAGCAGCTTAGGGGCGGGAGGGCGATTGGATACGCAGTATTTT. This gives the protein CASSLGAGGRLDTQYF. V gene TRBV7-2 combines with J gene TRBJ2-3; 9 bases map to TRBD2. The germline V gene encodes CDR1 SGHTA and CDR2 FQGNSA. This CDR3 spans 16 amino acids. V lost 1 base to trimming and J lost 6 bases; unmatched junction nucleotides: 8. The full variable domain, in which reference TRBV7-2 and TRBJ2-3 provide the parts outside the CDR3, is GAGVSQSPSNKVTEKGKDVELRCDPISGHTALYWYRQSLGQGLEFLIYFQGNSAPDKSGLPSDRFSAERTGGSVSTLTIQRTQQEDSAVYLCASSLGAGGRLDTQYFGPGTRLTVL.

CDR3 nucleotides: TGTGCCAGCCCTCTTTGGAGGAAGTCCGCAAATACCTACGAGCAGTACTTC. Translated, it gives CASPLWRKSANTYEQYF. This chain connects TRBV7-4 to TRBJ2-7, with D possibly matching TRBD2 (5 bases). Germline V lookup: CDR1 SGHVT, CDR2 SQSDAQ. Trimming shortened V by 8 bases and J by 2 bases, and 25 bases separated the two germline ends. The CDR3 contains 17 residues.

The chain has TRBV6-5 and TRBJ2-7; maybe TRBD2 (6 bases). Germline CDR1 MNHEY, CDR2 SVGAGI. Trimming took 6 bases from V and 6 from J, leaving 21 bases between them. This CDR3 contains 15 residues. The CDR3 DNA reads as TGTGCCAGCAGCCTACAGGAGGGCCGATTCTCCGAGCAGTACTTC. It encodes CASSLQEGRFSEQYF.

The CDR3 protein is CASSDTYQPQHF. Written as DNA, the CDR3 is TGCGCCAGCAGTGATACATATCAGCCCCAGCATTTT. The gene calls are TRBV10-1 and TRBJ1-5, with D unresolved. The CDR3 contains 12 residues. Looked up from germline, CDR1 is WNHNN and CDR2 is SYGVQD (reference sequence). Trimming removed 3 bases at V and 5 bases at J, with 5 bases between.

The CDR3 DNA is TGTGCCAGCAGCCTCTCCTCACAGACCCTAAGTACCCAGTACTTC. Its translation is CASSLSSQTLSTQYF. This chain uses TRBV7-2 with TRBJ2-5; D is ambiguous. Between the trimmed V and J ends, which lost 5 bases and 8 bases, there was a span of 21 bases. The CDR3 consists of 15 residues. Germline CDR1 SGHTA, CDR2 FQGNSA. The full variable domain, completed using reference TRBV7-2 and TRBJ2-5, is GAGVSQSPSNKVTEKGKDVELRCDPISGHTALYWYRQSLGQGLEFLIYFQGNSAPDKSGLPSDRFSAERTGGSVSTLTIQRTQQEDSAVYLCASSLSSQTLSTQYFGPGTRLLVL.

V is TRBV30 and J is TRBJ1-5, with 7 bases identical to TRBD1. There are 18 residues in the CDR3. Germline CDR1 is GTSNPN and CDR2 is SVGIG (reference sequence). Trimming cost V 1 base and J 0 bases; bases outside gene matches: 12. CDR3 sequence reads: CAWSETPQGQLSNQPQHF. The DNA for the CDR3 is TGTGCCTGGAGTGAAACTCCCCAGGGACAGCTTAGCAATCAGCCCCAGCATTTT.

The V gene is TRBV12-2, the J gene TRBJ2-7; the table's D call, TRBD1, was not checked against the DNA. TRBV12-2 is an annotated pseudogene. CDR3 size: 16 residues. The CDR3 spells CASRLISGTACHEQYF. The CDR3 DNA reads TGTGCAAGTCGCTTAATATCCGGGACAGCGTGCCACGAGCAGTACTTC.

This clone has only one observation. V usage is TRBV4-1 and J usage is TRBJ2-7; tentative D call: TRBD2 (6 bases). Germline values: CDR1 MGHRA, CDR2 YSYEKL. Trimming left V 4 bases short and J 3 bases short, with 10 bases between. This CDR3 spans 13 amino acids. The DNA for the CDR3 is TGCGCCAGCAGCCTAACCGGGAGCTACGAGCAGTACTTC. It specifies CASSLTGSYEQYF.

The V and J genes are TRBV5-5 and TRBJ1-1, with 8 bases fitting TRBD1. There are 15 residues in the CDR3. V trimming: 0 bases; J trimming: 4 bases; junction bases outside the gene matches: 5. From germline, CDR1 is SGHKS and CDR2 YYEKEE (reference sequence). CDR3 in DNA: TGTGCCAGCAGCTTGGAGCAGGGGGCGGTCACTGAAGCTTTCTTT. This encodes CASSLEQGAVTEAFF.

The chain couples TRBV27 to TRBJ2-7; TRBD1 is a possible D gene (6 bases). In germline, CDR1 is MNHEY, CDR2 SMNVEV (reference sequence). Trimming stripped 4 bases from V and 5 bases from J, with 9 bases between. The CDR3 has 12 residues. CDR3 region: CASSSQGHEQYF. CDR3 nucleotides: TGTGCCAGCAGTTCACAGGGCCACGAGCAGTACTTC.

V is TRBV11-2 and J is TRBJ2-5; no clear D. The CDR3 contains 13 residues. Germline loops: CDR1 SGHAT, CDR2 FQNNGV. Trimming shortened V by 0 bases and J by 4 bases, and 6 bases separated the two germline ends. The CDR3 DNA is TGTGCCAGCAGCTTAGATTGGCCAGAGACCCAGTACTTC. This encodes CASSLDWPETQYF. The full variable domain, with the rest looked up from reference TRBV11-2 and TRBJ2-5, is EAGVAQSPRYKIIEKRQSVAFWCNPISGHATLYWYQQILGQGPKLLIQFQNNGVVDDSQLPKDRFSAERLKGVDSTLKIQPAKLEDSAVYLCASSLDWPETQYFGPGTRLLVL.

This clone was detected once. The rearrangement uses TRBV19 and TRBJ2-6; tentative D call: TRBD1 (5 bases). This CDR3 spans 16 amino acids. Germline CDR1 is LNHDA and CDR2 is SQIVND (reference sequence). Trimming left V 5 bases short and J 0 bases short, with 11 bases between. CDR3 in DNA: TGTGCCAGTAGTTCCCAAGACAGCTCTGGGGCCAACGTCCTGACTTTC. This translates into CASSSQDSSGANVLTF.

V gene TRBV7-2 combines with J gene TRBJ2-3, with 10 bases matching TRBD2. J lost 1 base, V lost 5 bases, and 6 bases had no gene match. The CDR3 is made up of 16 amino acids. Germline V gives CDR1 SGHTA, CDR2 FQGNSA. CDR3 DNA sequence: TGTGCCAGCAGCGTCGCTAGCGGGAGTGGCACAGATACGCAGTATTTT. Its translation: CASSVASGSGTDTQYF.

The count of this clone is one. The rearrangement joins TRBV9 to TRBJ2-7; 9 bases are shared with TRBD1. Looked up from germline, CDR1 is SGDLS and CDR2 is YYNGEE. Unmatched junction bases numbered 7, after V lost 4 bases and J lost 5 bases. The CDR3 loop spans 14 amino acids. The CDR3 DNA follows: TGTGCCAGCAGCCCTTGGACAGGGGTGGACGAGCAGTACTTC. Its translation is CASSPWTGVDEQYF.